The 25 T cell receptor beta chains given below trace back to one sample, sequenced in a study of neoadjuvant nivolumab and ipilimumab in lung cancer (dated by TCRdb to 2020 to 2021). The library relied on the immunoSEQ multiplex PCR assay. The immuneACCESS repertoire file appears here via TCRdb, limited to in-frame rearrangements. These files lack a portion of the clones; in checked studies, under half of the deficit traces to unresolved V genes, and the cause of the others is not known. The sample table records 26,000 or so clones; over 80% of these occur just once. The ten largest clones add up to 5.1% of the sample. The intended sense of this specimen's time point label: at surgical resection after neoadjuvant nivolumab +/- ipilimumab. The sample in question was tumor tissue, obtained after neoadjuvant nivolumab, alone or with ipilimumab, at or shortly before surgery. Source of these receptors: an adult with non-small cell lung cancer.

The table lists this clone with a count of one. V usage is TRBV5-1 and J usage is TRBJ2-3, with TRBD2 identical over 9 bases. Germline V gene sequence: CDR1 SGHRS, CDR2 YFSETQ. V shed 4 bases and J 4 bases; nucleotides not matched to a gene: 4. This CDR3 contains 14 residues. The CDR3 DNA is TGCGCCAGCAGCACGGCGGGGGGGGCAGATACGCAGTATTTT. It encodes CASSTAGGADTQYF. Filled out from reference TRBV5-1 and TRBJ2-3, the complete variable domain reads KAGVTQTPRYLIKTRGQQVTLSCSPISGHRSVSWYQQTPGQGLQFLFEYFSETQRNKGNFPGRFSGRQFSNSRSEMNVSTLELGDSALYLCASSTAGGADTQYFGPGTRLTVL.

This chain uses TRBV30 with TRBJ1-5; maybe TRBD1 (5 bases). The V gene lost 1 base and the J gene lost 7 bases, with 14 bases spanning the gap. Germline CDR1 reads GTSNPN; CDR2 reads SVGIG (reference sequence). This CDR3 spans 14 amino acids. CDR3 in DNA: TGTGCCTGGAGTGGTGGGGGGTTCGGCCAGCCCCAGCATTTT. Translation gives CAWSGGGFGQPQHF.

CDR3 coding DNA: TGCAGCGTTGAACGGCAACCCCAAGAGACCCAGTACTTC. Its translation: CSVERQPQETQYF. The chain joins TRBV29-1 to TRBJ2-5; D not certain. This CDR3 spans 13 amino acids. Germline-derived CDR1 and CDR2 are SQVTM and ANQGSEA. The germline V and J ends were trimmed by 2 bases and 1 base, with 8 bases remaining between them.

The chain uses TRBV7-2 and TRBJ2-7, with 7 bases that match TRBD2. V gave up 5 bases and J gave up 7 bases; unmatched junction bases: 8. The germline CDR1 and CDR2 sequences are SGHTA and FQGNSA. The CDR3 runs 13 residues. The CDR3: CASSGVRGGEQYF. As DNA, the CDR3 is TGTGCCAGCAGCGGGGTACGGGGAGGGGAGCAGTACTTC.

The rearrangement uses TRBV6-1 and TRBJ1-2; D is undetermined. Germline-derived CDR1 and CDR2 are MNHNS and SASEGT. The V gene lost 0 bases and the J gene lost 4 bases, with 12 bases spanning the gap. This CDR3 has 15 amino acids. CDR3 DNA sequence: TGTGCCAGCAGTGAAGCCGGGCGCTTAGGCTATGGCTACACCTTC. Amino acids: CASSEAGRLGYGYTF.

This clone was seen more than once but under ten times. The rearrangement links TRBV7-2 to TRBJ1-1, with 9 positions matching TRBD1. Germline assignment: CDR1 SGHTA and CDR2 FQGNSA. V lost 4 bases, J lost 1 base, and 4 bases stayed unmatched. This CDR3 has 15 residues. For the CDR3, the DNA is TGTGCCAGCAGCTCGGGACAGGGAGCGAACACTGAAGCTTTCTTT. As protein: CASSSGQGANTEAFF.

The chain links TRBV5-1 to TRBJ2-7, with 7 positions matching TRBD2. J was trimmed by 2 bases and V by 6 bases; bases with no gene match: 8. The CDR3 spans 14 residues. Germline V gives CDR1 SGHRS, CDR2 YFSETQ. This CDR3 reads CASKASGDPYEQYF. Here the CDR3 DNA reads TGCGCCAGCAAGGCCAGCGGGGACCCCTACGAGCAGTACTTC. Supplemented by reference TRBV5-1 and TRBJ2-7, the full variable domain reads KAGVTQTPRYLIKTRGQQVTLSCSPISGHRSVSWYQQTPGQGLQFLFEYFSETQRNKGNFPGRFSGRQFSNSRSEMNVSTLELGDSALYLCASKASGDPYEQYFGPGTRLTVT.

This rearrangement joins TRBV10-1 to TRBJ2-2; 7 bases are shared with TRBD2. There are 16 residues in the CDR3. CDR1 and CDR2 from the germline V gene are WNHNN and SYGVQD (reference sequence). Trimming cost V 0 bases and J 1 base; bases outside gene matches: 2. The CDR3 DNA is TGCGCCAGCAGTGAGTCTGGACTAGTGAACACCGGGGAGCTGTTTTTT. Protein: CASSESGLVNTGELFF.

The rearrangement uses TRBV19 and TRBJ1-1, with D uncertain. CDR3 length: 14 amino acids. CDR1 LNHDA and CDR2 SQIVND come from the germline V gene (reference sequence). Between the trimmed V and J ends, which lost 1 base and 1 base, there was a span of 7 bases. The CDR3 DNA follows: TGTGCCAGTAGTATAGTGACGGGGAACACTGAAGCTTTCTTT. Its translation: CASSIVTGNTEAFF.

This clone appeared a single time. This chain uses TRBV7-2 with TRBJ1-5; D is unclear. The CDR3 loop spans 15 amino acids. Trimming left V 1 base short and J 0 bases short, with 7 bases between. The germline CDR1 and CDR2 sequences are SGHTA and FQGNSA. CDR3 nucleotide sequence: TGTGCCAGCAGCTTAGTACAGTATAGCAATCAGCCCCAGCATTTT. Translation: CASSLVQYSNQPQHF.

The J gene is TRBJ2-7, the V gene TRBV18, with 9 bases aligning to TRBD1. The CDR3 has 16 amino acids. After removal of 2 bases from V and 0 bases from J, the junction contained 5 bases not matched to a gene. From germline, CDR1 is KGHSH and CDR2 LQKENI. DNA for the CDR3: TGTGCCAGCTCACCAACCCGGGACAGGGACTCCTACGAGCAGTACTTC. Translated, it gives CASSPTRDRDSYEQYF.

The chain links TRBV6-1 to TRBJ1-2; the D is unclear. The CDR3 has 15 amino acids. Germline CDR1 is MNHNS and CDR2 is SASEGT. The V end lost 7 bases, the J end lost 2 bases, and 17 bases lay between the germline ends. The CDR3 region has the DNA TGTGCCAGCAAGATCGCGTCGAATGTAAACTATGGCTACACCTTC. Protein: CASKIASNVNYGYTF.

This clone was counted a single time. The chain joins TRBV5-1 to TRBJ2-5, with 8 bases matching TRBD1. In germline, CDR1 is SGHRS, CDR2 YFSETQ. The J segment lost 2 bases and the V segment lost 0 bases, leaving 3 bases of the junction unmatched. The CDR3 spans 15 residues. CDR3 residues: CASSLVQGDQETQYF. In DNA form, the CDR3 reads TGCGCCAGCAGCTTGGTACAGGGGGATCAAGAGACCCAGTACTTC.

The J gene is TRBJ2-5, the V gene TRBV20-1; D gene unclear. The germline gives CDR1 DFQATT, CDR2 SNEGSKA (reference sequence). The V gene lost 6 bases and the J gene lost 5 bases, with 7 bases spanning the gap. The CDR3 spans 10 residues. This chain's CDR3 is CSAVGETQYF. The CDR3, as DNA: TGCAGTGCGGTGGGCGAGACCCAGTACTTC.

The chain links TRBV9 to TRBJ2-5; D remains unclear. In germline, CDR1 is SGDLS, CDR2 YYNGEE. V shed 3 bases and J shed 5 bases, with 17 bases lying between them. The CDR3 spans 15 residues. CDR3 coding DNA: TGTGCCAGCAGCGAGGGAAGTAGGGCAACCGAGACCCAGTACTTC. Its translation: CASSEGSRATETQYF. Variable domain in full (rest from reference TRBV9 and TRBJ2-5): DSGVTQTPKHLITATGQRVTLRCSPRSGDLSVYWYQQSLDQGLQFLIQYYNGEERAKGNILERFSAQQFPDLHSELNLSSLELGDSALYFCASSEGSRATETQYFGPGTRLLVL.

The chain is built from TRBV14 and TRBJ2-1; 11 bases align to TRBD2. The CDR3 contains 16 residues. The trim removed 4 bases at V and 7 bases at J, leaving 9 bases unmatched. The V gene's germline CDR1 is SGHDN and CDR2 FVKESK. CDR3 DNA sequence: TGTGCCAGCAGCCGGGCGACTAGCGGGGCCATTAATGAGCAGTTCTTC. Amino acids: CASSRATSGAINEQFF.

The gene calls are TRBV7-2 and TRBJ2-1; no clear D. Germline CDR1 SGHTA, CDR2 FQGNSA. V dropped 1 base and J dropped 0 bases, with 13 bases sitting between them. CDR3 length equals 17 residues. Here the CDR3 DNA reads TGTGCCAGCAGCTTAGGGCCGAACGTTATCTCCTACAATGAGCAGTTCTTC. This encodes CASSLGPNVISYNEQFF.

The V and J genes are TRBV19 and TRBJ1-4, with D tentatively TRBD1 (5 bases). The CDR3 sequence is 16 residues long. V was clipped by 7 bases and J by 6 bases, with 21 bases between them. Looked up from germline, CDR1 is LNHDA and CDR2 is SQIVND (reference sequence). The CDR3 region is CASTSAPGRFYEKLFF. CDR3 DNA: TGTGCCAGTACCTCAGCCCCGGGACGGTTTTATGAAAAACTGTTTTTT.

The chain combines TRBV4-3 with TRBJ2-7, with TRBD1 matching over 8 bases. V was clipped by 3 bases and J by 3 bases; unmatched bases: 4. The CDR3 spans 14 residues. Germline CDR1 reads LGHNA; CDR2 reads YSLEER. The CDR3 region is CASSQWTGIYEQYF. Here the CDR3 DNA reads TGCGCCAGCAGCCAGTGGACAGGGATCTACGAGCAGTACTTC.

This chain links TRBV5-1 with TRBJ1-4; D uncertain. Trimming removed 1 base at V and 8 bases at J, with 12 bases between. The CDR3 is made up of 14 amino acids. The germline V gene encodes CDR1 SGHRS and CDR2 YFSETQ. The CDR3 DNA follows: TGCGCCAGCAGCTTGTTAGGTTCGGGCGAAAAACTGTTTTTT. Amino acid sequence: CASSLLGSGEKLFF.

The chain carries TRBV4-1 and TRBJ2-5; 13 nucleotides match TRBD2. Trimming removed 6 bases from V and 5 bases from J; junction bases left unmatched: 6. Germline CDR1 is MGHRA and CDR2 is YSYEKL. This CDR3 region has 15 residues. CDR3 region: CASRPGLAGVETQYF. In nucleotides, the CDR3 is TGCGCCAGCAGACCAGGACTAGCGGGGGTGGAGACCCAGTACTTC.

The genes are TRBV30 and TRBJ1-1; D gene uncertain. V gave up 3 bases and J gave up 0 bases, with 8 bases separating them. The CDR3 has 13 amino acids. Germline-derived CDR1 and CDR2 are GTSNPN and SVGIG (reference sequence). The CDR3 sequence: CAWRMNLNTEAFF. CDR3 DNA: TGTGCCTGGAGGATGAACTTGAACACTGAAGCTTTCTTT.

This rearrangement joins TRBV7-9 to TRBJ2-1; 7 bases line up with TRBD2. The CDR3 spans 14 residues. Germline V gene sequence: CDR1 SEHNR, CDR2 FQNEAQ (reference sequence). Unmatched junction bases numbered 1, after V lost 3 bases and J lost 2 bases. DNA for the CDR3: TGTGCCAGCAGCTTGGCGGGGGCCTACAATGAGCAGTTCTTC. It yields the protein CASSLAGAYNEQFF.

The rearrangement joins TRBV29-1 to TRBJ1-5; D might be TRBD1 (5 bases). V lost 4 bases and J lost 9, with 13 bases in between. The CDR3 extends over 12 amino acids. CDR1 SQVTM and CDR2 ANQGSEA come from the germline V gene. In nucleotides, the CDR3 is TGCAGCGTTGTAGGAGGGGCCGGGCCCCAGCATTTT. Translated, it gives CSVVGGAGPQHF.

J is TRBJ1-2 and V is TRBV19; D call uncertain. The germline CDR1 and CDR2 sequences are LNHDA and SQIVND (reference sequence). The CDR3 runs 15 residues. Trimming stripped 7 bases from V and 1 base from J, with 16 bases between. The CDR3 sequence: CASMARSSFNYGYTF. The CDR3 DNA sequence: TGTGCCAGTATGGCACGGAGCTCCTTTAACTATGGCTACACCTTC.